The rows below give T cell receptor beta chains drawn from one sample of a study of OX40 agonist ivuxolimab in advanced cancers. Libraries were prepared by immunoSEQ multiplex PCR; TCRdb keeps only in-frame clonotypes and omits some of them. The sample records approximately 99,000 clones, about 91% being singletons. The specimen was CD4+ or CD8+ T cells sorted from blood, collected in a trial of the OX40 agonist ivuxolimab. The receptors derive from an adult with an advanced solid tumor such as melanoma, head and neck, liver or kidney cancer. Both conserved end residues are trimmed from each CDR3.

V gene: TRBV5-1
J gene: TRBJ2-1
CDR3 protein: ASSPGTPSYNEQF

V gene: TRBV5-1
J gene: TRBJ1-1
CDR3 protein: ASSFDPLGGAF

V gene: TRBV11-2
J gene: TRBJ2-3
CDR3 protein: ASSLTPSGRRTDTQY

V gene: TRBV7-8
J gene: TRBJ1-4
CDR3 protein: ASSLPGGGNEKLF

V gene: TRBV29-1
J gene: TRBJ2-2
CDR3 protein: SVDSRGELF

V gene: TRBV7-9
J gene: TRBJ1-4
CDR3 protein: ASSPWRDSNEKLF

V gene: TRBV7-3
J gene: TRBJ2-1
CDR3 protein: ASSRSSGSYNEQF

V gene: TRBV6-1
J gene: TRBJ1-4
CDR3 protein: ASSNPGEGDEKLF

V gene: TRBV9
J gene: TRBJ1-5
CDR3 protein: ASSVAGSNQPQH

V gene: TRBV7-3
J gene: TRBJ2-3
CDR3 protein: ASSLLGEADTQY

V gene: TRBV5-6
J gene: TRBJ1-1
CDR3 protein: ASSEAIPGTEAF

V gene: TRBV6-6
J gene: TRBJ2-2
CDR3 protein: ASSKSTGTGELF

V gene: TRBV19
J gene: TRBJ1-5
CDR3 protein: ASSSTVAQPQH

V gene: TRBV27
J gene: TRBJ1-5
CDR3 protein: ASSLTRDSNQPQH

V gene: TRBV27
J gene: TRBJ1-1
CDR3 protein: ASSLSLFLAPNVNTEAF

V gene: TRBV14
J gene: TRBJ2-1
CDR3 protein: ASSRLATYNEQF

V gene: TRBV5-1
J gene: TRBJ2-4
CDR3 protein: ASSGTGGKNIQY

V gene: TRBV5-1
J gene: TRBJ2-2
CDR3 protein: ASSPSGRMNTGELF

V gene: TRBV6-5
J gene: TRBJ2-5
CDR3 protein: ASSLGRNQETQY

V gene: TRBV11-2
J gene: TRBJ2-5
CDR3 protein: ASNEGGQETQY

V gene: TRBV2
J gene: TRBJ1-1
CDR3 protein: ASSDAPGQVSEAF

V gene: TRBV5-5
J gene: TRBJ1-5
CDR3 protein: ASSLLPREYQH

V gene: TRBV15
J gene: TRBJ2-5
CDR3 protein: ATRSGATIYETQY

V gene: TRBV10-2
J gene: TRBJ1-2
CDR3 protein: ASSAGATGYT

V gene: TRBV19
J gene: TRBJ1-2
CDR3 protein: ASSMGWANYGYT

V gene: TRBV30
J gene: TRBJ1-2
CDR3 protein: AWIQNYGYT

V gene: TRBV10-3
J gene: TRBJ1-2
CDR3 protein: AISGTGESAGYT

V gene: TRBV30
J gene: TRBJ1-2
CDR3 protein: AWTAQQGPNT

V gene: TRBV30
J gene: TRBJ1-6
CDR3 protein: AWSVGRRWGSPLH

V gene: TRBV6-1
J gene: TRBJ2-3
CDR3 protein: ASSEVPSPDTQY

V gene: TRBV18
J gene: TRBJ1-1
CDR3 protein: ASSPRQGAGTEAF

V gene: TRBV11-3
J gene: TRBJ2-7
CDR3 protein: ASSLGQGAPYEQY

V gene: TRBV13
J gene: TRBJ2-3
CDR3 protein: ASLDSRGADTQY

V gene: TRBV2
J gene: TRBJ2-5
CDR3 protein: ASSEVRGSQETQY

V gene: TRBV21-1
J gene: TRBJ2-7
CDR3 protein: ASSTNFRDRVPYEQY

V gene: TRBV5-4
J gene: TRBJ2-3
CDR3 protein: ASSLGTSGQDTQY

V gene: TRBV11-3
J gene: TRBJ2-1
CDR3 protein: ASSLDPTSGRADWNEQF